This TCR beta chain originates from a study of shared clonotypes between healthy human individuals. In the study overall: A few men and a couple of women, aged 18 to 49, were donors.

Sequencing was performed with immunoSEQ multiplex PCR; in TCRdb, only in-frame clones are kept and a portion is missing. The sample lists fewer than 2.5 million clones; 93% were seen once. Broader study findings: Non-shared clonotypes showed lower generation probabilities than clonotypes common to all four donors.

The CDR3 length is 14 residues. CDR1 and CDR2 from the germline V gene are GTSNPN and SVGIG (reference sequence). V was clipped by 1 base and J by 5 bases; unmatched bases: 4. About this clone itself: Its target is not known.

The rearrangement links TRBV30 to TRBJ2-7; 11 nucleotides line up with TRBD2. The sequence derives from a man in his late teens or twenties in good health. Some clones in this sample may be carry-over from other donors' samples. Specimen: naive CD4+ T cells from PBMCs. Indicated subset: CD45RA+ positively selected. The CDR3 DNA reads as TGTGCCTGGAGTGGTAGACTAGCGGGAAACGAGCAGTACTTC. Translation gives CAWSGRLAGNEQYF.